This T cell receptor (beta chain) was sequenced in a study of OX40 agonist ivuxolimab in advanced cancers. Across the whole study: A mean age of 60 years, range roughly 20 to 85, was recorded, and approximately 85% were male. Anti-PD-1, anti-PD-L1 or anti-CTLA-4 therapy given earlier was allowed, and approximately 40% had some.

The method was immunoSEQ multiplex PCR; TCRdb's version includes in-frame clones alone and lacks a portion of them. The data hold about 120,000 clones, with approximately 92% observed a single time. Germline values: CDR1 MGHRA, CDR2 YSYEKL. The length of the CDR3 is 14 residues. V was pared by 4 bases and J by 2 bases, with 4 bases of the junction left unmatched. About this clone: What it recognizes is unknown.

Overall study findings and caveats: No antigen was identified for the clonally expanded peripheral T cells.

This clonotype was obtained from an adult with an advanced solid tumor such as melanoma, head and neck, liver or kidney cancer. This rearrangement joins TRBV4-1 to TRBJ1-1, with 7 bases identical to TRBD1. Specimen: CD4+ or CD8+ T cells sorted from blood, collected in a trial of the OX40 agonist ivuxolimab. The CDR3, as DNA: TGCGCCAGCAGCCCAGACAGGGCAAACACTGAAGCTTTCTTT. Amino acids: CASSPDRANTEAFF.